This T cell receptor beta chain was sequenced during a study of immune characterization of retroperitoneal liposarcoma. MiXCR was run by TCRdb on the PCR reads, yielding one entry per CDR3 protein. The table includes 9,500 to 14,000 distinct CDR3 sequences, 40% to 55% detected once. This clonotype has a handful of counts. The V gene's germline CDR1 is MNHNY and CDR2 SVGAGI (reference sequence). This CDR3 spans 13 amino acids. This receptor was obtained from a female donor with retroperitoneal liposarcoma. The V gene is TRBV6-6, the J gene TRBJ2-5, with D perhaps given as TRBD1 or TRBD2 (6 bases each). The DNA end is a closer match to TRBJ2-7, so the J assignment may be wrong. The material sequenced was tumor tissue. In DNA, the CDR3 is TGTGCCAGCAGTTACTCATCGGGGGCCGAGCAGTACTTC. It yields the protein CASSYSSGAEQYF.